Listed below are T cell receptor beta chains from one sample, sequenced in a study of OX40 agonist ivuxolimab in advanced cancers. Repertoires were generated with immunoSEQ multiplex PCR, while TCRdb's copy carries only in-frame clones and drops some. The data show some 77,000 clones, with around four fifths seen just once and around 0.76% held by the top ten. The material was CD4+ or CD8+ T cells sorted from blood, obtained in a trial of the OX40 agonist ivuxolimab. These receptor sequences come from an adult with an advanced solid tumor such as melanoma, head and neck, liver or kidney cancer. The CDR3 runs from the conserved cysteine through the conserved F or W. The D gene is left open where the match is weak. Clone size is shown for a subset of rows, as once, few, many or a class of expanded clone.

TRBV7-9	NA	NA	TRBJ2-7	TGTGCCAGCAGCTTAGCGGGTCACACCACCTACGAGCAGTACTTC	CASSLAGHTTYEQYF
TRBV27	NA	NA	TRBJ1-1	TGTGCCAGCAGTCGGAGCGGGGGTTTGAACACTGAAGCTTTCTTT	CASSRSGGLNTEAFF
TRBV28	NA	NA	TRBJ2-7	TGTGCCAGCAGTTTGGGACACCTCTACGAGCAGTACTTC	CASSLGHLYEQYF
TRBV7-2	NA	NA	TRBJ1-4	TGTGCCAGCAGCGGTTCGGCTAATGAAAAACTGTTTTTT	CASSGSANEKLFF
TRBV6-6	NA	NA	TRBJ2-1	TGTGCCAGCAGTTACACCGGGACTGCTCCTAATGAGCAGTTCTTC	CASSYTGTAPNEQFF
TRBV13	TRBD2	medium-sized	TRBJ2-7	TGTGCCAGCAGCTTAGATCCGGGAGGGCGGTACTTC	CASSLDPGGRYF
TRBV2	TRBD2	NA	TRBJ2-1	TGTGCCAGCAGTCTGGGACTAGCAATGGGTGAGCAGTTCTTC	CASSLGLAMGEQFF
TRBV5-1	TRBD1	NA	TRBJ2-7	TGCGCCAGCAGCTACGACAGGGGATTCCACGAGCAGTACTTC	CASSYDRGFHEQYF
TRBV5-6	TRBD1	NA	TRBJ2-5	TGTGCCAGCAGCTCGGTGGACAGGGCCAGGGAGACCCAGTACTTC	CASSSVDRARETQYF
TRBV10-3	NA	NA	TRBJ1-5	TGTGCCACCGGGCCCGGGGTCAATCAGCCCCAGCATTTT	CATGPGVNQPQHF
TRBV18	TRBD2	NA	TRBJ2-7	TGTGCCAGCTCACCGTCGGGGGGAAATTACGAGCAGTACTTC	CASSPSGGNYEQYF
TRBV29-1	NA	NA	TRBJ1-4	TGCAGCGCCAGCAGGGACGGGGATGAAAAACTGTTTTTT	CSASRDGDEKLFF
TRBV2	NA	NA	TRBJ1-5	TGTGCCAGCAGTGAGCAGGGTGGTAACCAGCCCCAGCATTTT	CASSEQGGNQPQHF
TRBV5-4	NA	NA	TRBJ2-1	TGTGCCAGCAGCGGTAGACTGAAAGGGTCCTACAATGAGCAGTTCTTC	CASSGRLKGSYNEQFF
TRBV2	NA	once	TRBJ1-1	TGTGCCAGCAGCGTAAGGGGACTTAACACTGAAGCTTTCTTT	CASSVRGLNTEAFF
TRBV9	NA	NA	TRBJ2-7	TGTGCCAGCAGCCCCCGGACCTCGACAGCCTACGAGCAGTACTTC	CASSPRTSTAYEQYF
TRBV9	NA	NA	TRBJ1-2	TGTGCCAGCAGCGCAGTTAGTCAGGTTACCTATGGCTACACCTTC	CASSAVSQVTYGYTF
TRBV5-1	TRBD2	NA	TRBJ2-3	TGCGCCAGCAGCTCAGGGGTAGCGGGAGCGTCGACAGATACGCAGTATTTT	CASSSGVAGASTDTQYF
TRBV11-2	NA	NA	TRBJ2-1	TGTGCCAGCAGCTTAGAGGTCAGGAATGAGCAGTTCTTC	CASSLEVRNEQFF
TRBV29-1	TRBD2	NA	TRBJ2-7	TGCAGCGTCCCACGGGGGGGCGGCGAGCAGTACTTC	CSVPRGGGEQYF
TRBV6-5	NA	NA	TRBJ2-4	TGTGCCAGCGGGGTACCCAAAAACATTCAGTACTTC	CASGVPKNIQYF
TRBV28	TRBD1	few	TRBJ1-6	TGTGCCAGCAGTCCCGGGACAGTGAGCTCCTATAATTCACCCCTCCACTTT	CASSPGTVSSYNSPLHF
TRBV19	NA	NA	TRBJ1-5	TGTGCCAGTAGTATACAACGAGGGCGCGTAGATCAGCCCCAGCATTTT	CASSIQRGRVDQPQHF
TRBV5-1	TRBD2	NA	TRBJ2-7	TGCGCCAGCAGCCCACTAGCGGGAGGGCCTCCCGAGCAGTACTTC	CASSPLAGGPPEQYF
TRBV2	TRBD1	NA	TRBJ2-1	TGTGCCAGCAGTCTATCAGGGGGCTTAGGCAATGAGCAGTTCTTC	CASSLSGGLGNEQFF
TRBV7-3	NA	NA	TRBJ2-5	TGTGCCAGCAGCTTTATGGCGGAAGAGACCCAGTACTTC	CASSFMAEETQYF
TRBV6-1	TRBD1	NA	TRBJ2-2	TGTGCCAGCCGTGAGGGGGCGAACGCCGGGGAGCTGTTTTTT	CASREGANAGELFF
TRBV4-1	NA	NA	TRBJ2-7	TGCGCCAGCAGCCGCGGATCGGGACACGTCGTCGAGCAGTACTTC	CASSRGSGHVVEQYF
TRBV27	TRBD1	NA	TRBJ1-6	TGTGCCAGCAGCGACAGGGGAGTCGGTTCACCCCTCCACTTT	CASSDRGVGSPLHF
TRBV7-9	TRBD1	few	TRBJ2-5	TGTGCCAGCAGCTTAAAGACAGGGTCGATGGAGACCCAGTACTTC	CASSLKTGSMETQYF
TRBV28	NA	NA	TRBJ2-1	TGTGCCAGCAGCGCTGAGTCGAGGGGGGGCCCGTTCTTC	CASSAESRGGPFF
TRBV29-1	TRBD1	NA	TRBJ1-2	TGCAGCACTAGACAGGGTTTTGGCTACACCTTC	CSTRQGFGYTF
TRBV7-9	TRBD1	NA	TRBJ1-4	TGTGCCAGCAGCACCCGACAGGGGGCTGAAAAACTGTTTTTT	CASSTRQGAEKLFF
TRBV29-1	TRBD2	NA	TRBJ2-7	TGCAGCGCAAGGACTAGCGGGAGCGGGGAGCAGTACTTC	CSARTSGSGEQYF
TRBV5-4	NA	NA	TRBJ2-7	TGTGCCAGCAGCTCCGGGACCACTCTCTCCTACGAGCAGTACTTC	CASSSGTTLSYEQYF
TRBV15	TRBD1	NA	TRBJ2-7	TGTGCCACCAGCATGACAGGGCCCGAGCAGTACTTC	CATSMTGPEQYF
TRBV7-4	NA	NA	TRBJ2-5	TGTGCCAGCAGCTTAAATAACGGGACGCCCAAAGAGACCCAGTACTTC	CASSLNNGTPKETQYF
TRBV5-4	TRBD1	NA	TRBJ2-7	TGTGCCAGCAGCTTGTCAGGGACAGGGGGCGATGAGCAGTACTTC	CASSLSGTGGDEQYF
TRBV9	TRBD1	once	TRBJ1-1	TGTGCCAGCAGCGTAGGGGCAGGGGGCGCGGTCACTGAAGCTTTCTTT	CASSVGAGGAVTEAFF
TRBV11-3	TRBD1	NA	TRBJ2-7	TGTGCCAGCAGCCTGGGGACAGGTGGCTACGAGCAGTACTTC	CASSLGTGGYEQYF
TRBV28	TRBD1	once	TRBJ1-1	TGTGCCAGCAGTCTTCCGACAGGGATGAACACTGAAGCTTTCTTT	CASSLPTGMNTEAFF
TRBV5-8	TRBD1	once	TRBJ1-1	TGTGCCAGCAGCTTGGAAGGACAGGGCACTGAAGCTTTCTTT	CASSLEGQGTEAFF
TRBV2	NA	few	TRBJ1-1	TGTGCCAGCAGTGAAGCACAGGTTATGAACACTGAAGCTTTCTTT	CASSEAQVMNTEAFF
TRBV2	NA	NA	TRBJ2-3	TGTGCCAGCAAGGACAACCCGCGCACAGATACGCAGTATTTT	CASKDNPRTDTQYF
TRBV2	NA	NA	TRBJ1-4	TGTGCCAGCAGCTACAGGAAACGCAATGAAAAACTGTTTTTT	CASSYRKRNEKLFF
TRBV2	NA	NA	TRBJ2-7	TGTGCCAGCAGTGAATTAAGGGGCCTTAGCTCCTACGAGCAGTACTTC	CASSELRGLSSYEQYF
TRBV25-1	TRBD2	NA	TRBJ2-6	TGTGCCAGCAGTGATAGCGGGATCTCTGGGGCCAACGTCCTGACTTTC	CASSDSGISGANVLTF
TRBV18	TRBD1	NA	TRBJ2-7	TGTGCCAGCTCCCCGGGACAGAGCTCCTACGAGCAGTACTTC	CASSPGQSSYEQYF
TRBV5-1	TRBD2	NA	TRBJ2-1	TGCGCCAGCAGCTTGAGCGGGGTCTACAATGAGCAGTTCTTC	CASSLSGVYNEQFF
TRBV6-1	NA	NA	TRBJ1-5	TGTGCCAGCAGTGAAACCAGGACCCTCAGCAATCAGCCCCAGCATTTT	CASSETRTLSNQPQHF
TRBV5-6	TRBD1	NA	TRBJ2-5	TGTGCCAGCAGCAACTACGACAGGGGGAGCCAAGAGACCCAGTACTTC	CASSNYDRGSQETQYF
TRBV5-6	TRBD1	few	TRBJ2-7	TGTGCCAGCAGCTTGGAGGGACAGGGGGCGCTGGGGTACGAGCAGTACTTC	CASSLEGQGALGYEQYF
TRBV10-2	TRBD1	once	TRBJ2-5	TGCGCCAGCAGCGACCGGGACAGGGGGCGGAAGAGAGAGACCCAGTACTTC	CASSDRDRGRKRETQYF
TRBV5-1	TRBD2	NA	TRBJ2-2	TGCGCCAGCAGCTTGAATGCCGGGGGGACCGGGGAGCTGTTTTTT	CASSLNAGGTGELFF
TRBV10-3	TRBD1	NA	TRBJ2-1	TGTGCCATCAGTGGGGACAGGTCGGCCGATGAGCAGTTCTTC	CAISGDRSADEQFF
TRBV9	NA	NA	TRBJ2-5	TGTGCCAGCACCAGAGGAGGGGAGGAGACCCAGTACTTC	CASTRGGEETQYF
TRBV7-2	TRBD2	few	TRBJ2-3	TGTGCCAGCAGCTTAGGGATTAGCGGGGGTACAGATACGCAGTATTTT	CASSLGISGGTDTQYF